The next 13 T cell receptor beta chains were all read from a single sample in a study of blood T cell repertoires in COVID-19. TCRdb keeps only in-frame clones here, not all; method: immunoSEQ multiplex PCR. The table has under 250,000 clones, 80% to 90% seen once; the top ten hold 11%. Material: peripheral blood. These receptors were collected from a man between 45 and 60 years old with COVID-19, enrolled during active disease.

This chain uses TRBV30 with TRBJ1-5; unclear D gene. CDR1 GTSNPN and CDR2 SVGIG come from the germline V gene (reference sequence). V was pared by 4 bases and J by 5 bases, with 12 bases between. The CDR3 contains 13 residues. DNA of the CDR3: TGTGCCTGGACTACTAGACGGGATCAGCCCCAGCATTTT. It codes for CAWTTRRDQPQHF. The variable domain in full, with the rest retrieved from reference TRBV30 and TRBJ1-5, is SQTIHQWPATLVQPVGSPLSLECTVEGTSNPNLYWYRQAAGRGLQLLFYSVGIGQISSEVPQNLSASRPQDRQFILSSKKLLLSDSGFYLCAWTTRRDQPQHFGDGTRLSIL.

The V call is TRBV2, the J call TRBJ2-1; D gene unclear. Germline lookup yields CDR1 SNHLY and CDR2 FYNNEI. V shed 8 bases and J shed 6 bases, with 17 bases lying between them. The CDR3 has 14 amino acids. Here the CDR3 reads CASAGDFPSNEQFF. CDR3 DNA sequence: TGTGCCAGCGCTGGAGACTTCCCGTCCAATGAGCAGTTCTTC.

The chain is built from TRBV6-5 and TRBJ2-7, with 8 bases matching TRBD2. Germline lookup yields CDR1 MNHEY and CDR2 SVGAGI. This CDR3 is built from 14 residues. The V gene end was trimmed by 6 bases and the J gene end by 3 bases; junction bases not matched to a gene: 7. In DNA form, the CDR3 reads TGTGCCAGCAGAGCAGCGGGAGAGCTCTACGAGCAGTACTTC. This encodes CASRAAGELYEQYF.

As DNA, the CDR3 is TGTGCCAGCAGCGGGAGGTGGGGACTAGCGGGTGAAGAGACCCAGTACTTC. Protein product: CASSGRWGLAGEETQYF. The chain links TRBV7-6 to TRBJ2-5, with 12 bases aligning to TRBD2. CDR1 is SGHVS and CDR2 is FNYEAQ in the germline V gene. This CDR3 is 17 amino acids long. V lost 5 bases and J lost 3; bases outside the gene matches: 10.

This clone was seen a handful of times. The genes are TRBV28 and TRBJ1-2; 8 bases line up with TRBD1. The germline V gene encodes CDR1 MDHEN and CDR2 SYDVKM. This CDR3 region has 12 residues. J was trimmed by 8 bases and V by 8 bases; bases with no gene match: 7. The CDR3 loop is CASLRGPRGYTF. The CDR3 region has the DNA TGTGCCAGCCTCAGGGGGCCGCGGGGCTACACCTTC.

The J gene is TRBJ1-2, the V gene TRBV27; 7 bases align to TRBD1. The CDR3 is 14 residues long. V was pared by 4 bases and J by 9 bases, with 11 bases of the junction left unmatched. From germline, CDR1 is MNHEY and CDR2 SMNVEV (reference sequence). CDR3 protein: CASSYGQVQPSYTF. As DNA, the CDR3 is TGTGCCAGCAGTTACGGACAGGTCCAGCCGAGCTACACCTTC.

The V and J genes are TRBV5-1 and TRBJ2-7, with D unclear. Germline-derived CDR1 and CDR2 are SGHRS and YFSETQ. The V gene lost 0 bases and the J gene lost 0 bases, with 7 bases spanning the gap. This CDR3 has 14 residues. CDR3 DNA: TGCGCCAGCAGCTTGGTTAGCAGCTCCTACGAGCAGTACTTC. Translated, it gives CASSLVSSSYEQYF.

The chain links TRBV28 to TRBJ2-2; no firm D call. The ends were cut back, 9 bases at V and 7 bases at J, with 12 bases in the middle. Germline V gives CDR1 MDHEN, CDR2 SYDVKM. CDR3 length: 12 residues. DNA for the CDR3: TGTGCCAGTTCCTTGCGAGTCGGGGAGCTGTTTTTT. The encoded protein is CASSLRVGELFF.

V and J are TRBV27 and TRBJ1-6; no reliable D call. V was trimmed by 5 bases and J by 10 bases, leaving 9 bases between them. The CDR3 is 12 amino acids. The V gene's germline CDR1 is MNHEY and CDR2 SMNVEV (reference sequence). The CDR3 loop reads CASSQRTSPLHF. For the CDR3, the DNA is TGTGCCAGCAGTCAGCGGACGTCACCCCTCCACTTT.

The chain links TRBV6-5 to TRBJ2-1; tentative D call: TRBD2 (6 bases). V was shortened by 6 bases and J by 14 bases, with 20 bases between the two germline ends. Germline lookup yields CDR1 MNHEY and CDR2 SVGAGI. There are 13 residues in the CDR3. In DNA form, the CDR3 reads TGTGCCAGCAGGCGGGGCATTGATCGGACGGAGTTCTTC. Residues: CASRRGIDRTEFF.

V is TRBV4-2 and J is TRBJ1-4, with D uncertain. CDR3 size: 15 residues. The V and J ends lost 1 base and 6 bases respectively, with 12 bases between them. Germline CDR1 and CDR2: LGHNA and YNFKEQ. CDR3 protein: CASSQVSDQDEKLFF. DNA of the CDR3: TGTGCCAGCAGCCAAGTTTCCGATCAGGATGAAAAACTGTTTTTT.

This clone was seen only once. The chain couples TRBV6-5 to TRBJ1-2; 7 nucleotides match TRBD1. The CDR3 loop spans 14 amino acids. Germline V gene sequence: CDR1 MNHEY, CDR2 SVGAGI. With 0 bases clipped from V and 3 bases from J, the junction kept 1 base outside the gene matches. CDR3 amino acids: CASSYSGTDYGYTF. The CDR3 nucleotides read TGTGCCAGCAGTTACTCGGGGACAGACTATGGCTACACCTTC.

CDR3 in DNA: TGTGCCAGCAGTTTCCGGGCGGGAGCTGGCGAGCAGTACTTC. The encoded protein is CASSFRAGAGEQYF. The V gene is TRBV27, the J gene TRBJ2-7, with 7 bases fitting TRBD2. CDR1 and CDR2 (germline): MNHEY, SMNVEV (reference sequence). The CDR3 is 14 amino acids. Trimming at V came to 3 bases and at J to 6 bases, leaving 8 bases not matched to a gene.